This T cell receptor (beta chain) appears in the sequencing data of a study of regulatory T cells in long-lasting Graves disease. Specified time point: persistent/refractory GD, antithyroid drugs over 5 years with positive TRAb. From PBMCs, RNA was extracted and then used to make the TCR library. Construction of the TCR beta libraries employed iRepertoire HTBI primers in conjunction with Arm-PCR of CDR3 regions. Via MiXCR, TCRdb re-called the multiplex PCR reads, giving one row per CDR3 protein. The table shows about 470,000 distinct CDR3 sequences, with roughly 20% occurring only once. Germline V gene sequence: CDR1 KGHDR, CDR2 SFDVKD. This CDR3 region has 18 residues. The junction had 15 bases not matched to a gene; V was cut back by 2 bases and J by 7 bases. This clonotype was observed at least ten times.

The rearrangement links TRBV24-1 to TRBJ1-2; 10 bases agree with TRBD1. This specimen was peripheral blood mononuclear cells (PBMCs), taken when the disease was refractory, from a patient treated with antithyroid drugs. This sequence originates from a female donor with Graves disease. CDR3 in DNA: TGTGCCACCAGTGATTCGTCGCGCCGGGACAGGGGATGTTTTGGCTACACCTTC. It is translated as CATSDSSRRDRGCFGYTF.